This entry is about one TCR beta chain. Its antigen is unknown. This sample is drawn from a study of monozygotic twins with cystic fibrosis. Notes on the study in general: Monozygotic CF twin pairs shared significantly more nucleotide-identical clonotypes than unrelated CF individuals did. Low clonality (median around 0.0094) suggested a mostly naive repertoire. Co-twins had the most similar V usage for 13 of 16 pairs, J for 8.

Sequenced by immunoSEQ multiplex PCR; TCRdb stores in-frame clones only, minus some. Here the sample spans tens of thousands of clones, about 90% being singletons. The source is a boy aged 2 to 9 with cystic fibrosis. Sequencing used blood.

Here the CDR3 reads CASRRGAEETQYF. The CDR3 bases are TGTGCCAGCAGGAGGGGTGCGGAGGAGACCCAGTACTTC. The rearrangement joins TRBV11-1 to TRBJ2-5; D possibly uses TRBD1 or TRBD2 (5 bases each). V was pared by 6 bases and J by 5 bases, with 13 bases between. Germline CDR1 reads SGHAT; CDR2 reads FQDESV (reference sequence). The CDR3 has 13 amino acids.